Only a few counts were recorded for the clone carrying this TCR beta chain. Its antigen remains unknown. This specimen comes from a study of identical twins. Study outcomes and limitations: In drawing conclusions, the study used cross-sectional statistical analysis and did not follow the same donors. Monozygotic twins shared more out-of-frame TCR alpha than recombination models predicted.

Every donor was a healthy Caucasian. A universal primer site arose from template switching, and cDNA bore unique molecular identifiers. TCRdb fed the 5' RACE reads into MiXCR, producing one record per CDR3 protein. The table lists 350,000 to 450,000 distinct CDR3 sequences, under 20% of them singletons. This clonotype was sampled from a man aged 45-60 years in good health. Material for sequencing was naive T cells sorted from blood.

CDR3 coding DNA: TGCGCCAGCAGCCAAGTAACCGGGACAGGGGGTGGCTACACCTTC. Protein sequence: CASSQVTGTGGGYTF. The chain is built from TRBV4-3 and TRBJ1-2; TRBD1 matches at 11 bases. CDR1 and CDR2 (germline): LGHNA, YSLEER. The CDR3 consists of 15 residues. J gave up 7 bases and V 1 base, and 5 bases lay outside the gene matches.